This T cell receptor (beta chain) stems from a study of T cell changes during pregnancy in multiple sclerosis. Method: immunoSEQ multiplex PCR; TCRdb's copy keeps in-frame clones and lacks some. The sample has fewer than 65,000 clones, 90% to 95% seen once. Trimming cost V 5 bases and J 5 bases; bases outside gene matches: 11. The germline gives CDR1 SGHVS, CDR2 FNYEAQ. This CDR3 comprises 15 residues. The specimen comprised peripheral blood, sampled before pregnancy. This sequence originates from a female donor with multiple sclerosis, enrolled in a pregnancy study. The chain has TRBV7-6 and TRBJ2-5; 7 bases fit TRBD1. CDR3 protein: CASSTEMTGRETQYF. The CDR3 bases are TGTGCCAGCAGCACCGAAATGACAGGGCGGGAGACCCAGTACTTC.